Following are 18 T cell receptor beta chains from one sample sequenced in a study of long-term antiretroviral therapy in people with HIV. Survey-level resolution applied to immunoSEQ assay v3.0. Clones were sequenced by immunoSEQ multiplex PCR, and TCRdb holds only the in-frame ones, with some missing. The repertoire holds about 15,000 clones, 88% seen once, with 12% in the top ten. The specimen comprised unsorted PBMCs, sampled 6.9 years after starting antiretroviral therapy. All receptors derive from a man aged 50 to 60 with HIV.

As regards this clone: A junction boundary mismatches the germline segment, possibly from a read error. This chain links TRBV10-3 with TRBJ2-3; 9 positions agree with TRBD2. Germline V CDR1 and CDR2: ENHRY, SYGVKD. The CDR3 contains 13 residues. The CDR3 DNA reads TGTGCCATGGCTAGCGGGGCCACAGGTACGCAGTATTTT. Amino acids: CAMASGATGTQYF.

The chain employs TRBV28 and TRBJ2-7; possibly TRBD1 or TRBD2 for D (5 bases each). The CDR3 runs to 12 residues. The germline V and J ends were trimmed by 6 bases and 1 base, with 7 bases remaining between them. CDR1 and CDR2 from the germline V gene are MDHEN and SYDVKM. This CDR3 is CASRGRSYEQYF. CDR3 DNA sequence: TGTGCCAGCAGGGGACGGTCCTACGAGCAGTACTTC.

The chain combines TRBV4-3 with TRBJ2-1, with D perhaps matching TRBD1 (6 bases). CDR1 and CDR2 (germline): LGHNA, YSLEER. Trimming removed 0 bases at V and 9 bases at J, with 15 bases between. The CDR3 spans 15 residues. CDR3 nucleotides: TGCGCCAGCAGCCAAGATGGGGGCGAAGCCACTGAGCAGTTCTTC. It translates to CASSQDGGEATEQFF.

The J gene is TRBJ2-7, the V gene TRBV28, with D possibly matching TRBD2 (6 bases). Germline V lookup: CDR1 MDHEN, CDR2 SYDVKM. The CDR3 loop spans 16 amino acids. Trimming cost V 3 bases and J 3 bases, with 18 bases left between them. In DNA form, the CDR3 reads TGTGCCAGCAGTTTGAACCCCTCCGGGAGCCTCTACGAGCAGTACTTC. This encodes CASSLNPSGSLYEQYF.

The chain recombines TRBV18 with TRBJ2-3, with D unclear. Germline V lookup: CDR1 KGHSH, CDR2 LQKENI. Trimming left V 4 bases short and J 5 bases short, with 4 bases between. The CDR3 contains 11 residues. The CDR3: CASSLRDTQYF. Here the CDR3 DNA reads TGTGCCAGCTCACTAAGAGATACGCAGTATTTT.

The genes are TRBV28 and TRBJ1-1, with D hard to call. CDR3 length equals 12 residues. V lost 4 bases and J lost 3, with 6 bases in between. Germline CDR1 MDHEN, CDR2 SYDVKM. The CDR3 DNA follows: TGTGCCAGCAGTTCCTTGGACACTGAAGCTTTCTTT. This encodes CASSSLDTEAFF. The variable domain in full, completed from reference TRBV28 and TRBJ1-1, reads DVKVTQSSRYLVKRTGEKVFLECVQDMDHENMFWYRQDPGLGLRLIYFSYDVKMKEKGDIPEGYSVSREKKERFSLILESASTNQTSMYLCASSSLDTEAFFGQGTRLTVV.

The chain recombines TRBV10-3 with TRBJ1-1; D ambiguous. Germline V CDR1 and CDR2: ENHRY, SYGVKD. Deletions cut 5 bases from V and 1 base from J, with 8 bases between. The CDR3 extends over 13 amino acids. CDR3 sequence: CAISRAANTEAFF. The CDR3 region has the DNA TGTGCCATCAGTCGGGCAGCGAACACTGAAGCTTTCTTT.

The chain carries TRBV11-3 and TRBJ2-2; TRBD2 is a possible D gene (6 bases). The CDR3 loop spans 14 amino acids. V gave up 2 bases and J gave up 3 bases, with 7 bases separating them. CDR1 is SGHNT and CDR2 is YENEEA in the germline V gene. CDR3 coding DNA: TGTGCCAGCAGCTTATGGAGGGACACCGGGGAGCTGTTTTTT. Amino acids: CASSLWRDTGELFF.

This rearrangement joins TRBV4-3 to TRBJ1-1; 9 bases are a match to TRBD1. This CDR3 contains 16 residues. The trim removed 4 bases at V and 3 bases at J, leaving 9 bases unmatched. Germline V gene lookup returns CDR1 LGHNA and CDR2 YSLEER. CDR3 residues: CASSPGQRQGDTEAFF. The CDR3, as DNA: TGCGCCAGCAGCCCGGGACAACGACAGGGGGACACTGAAGCTTTCTTT.

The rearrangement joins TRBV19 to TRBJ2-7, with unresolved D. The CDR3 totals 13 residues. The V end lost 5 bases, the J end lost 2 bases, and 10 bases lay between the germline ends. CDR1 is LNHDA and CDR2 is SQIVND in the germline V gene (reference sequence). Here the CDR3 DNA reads TGTGCCAGTAGTTTCGGCAGAGCCTACGAGCAGTACTTC. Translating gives CASSFGRAYEQYF.

The CDR3 DNA follows: TGTGCCAGCTCCACCGGGGGGGCGGGGTGGGCTTTCTTT. This gives the protein CASSTGGAGWAFF. The chain uses TRBV28 and TRBJ1-1; D possibly corresponds to TRBD1 (6 bases). This CDR3 region has 13 residues. V was trimmed by 8 bases and J by 11 bases, leaving 21 bases between them. CDR1 and CDR2 from the germline V gene are MDHEN and SYDVKM.

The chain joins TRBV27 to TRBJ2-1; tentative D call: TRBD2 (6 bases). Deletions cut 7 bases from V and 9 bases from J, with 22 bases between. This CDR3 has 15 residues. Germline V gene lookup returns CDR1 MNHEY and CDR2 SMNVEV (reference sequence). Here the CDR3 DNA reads TGTGCCAGCACCCCCACCCTCGGGAGTGGTCCTGAGCAGTTCTTC. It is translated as CASTPTLGSGPEQFF.

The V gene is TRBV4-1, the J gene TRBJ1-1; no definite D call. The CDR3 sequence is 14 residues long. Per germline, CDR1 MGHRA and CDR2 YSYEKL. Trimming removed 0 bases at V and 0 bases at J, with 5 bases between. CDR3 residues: CASSQETVNTEAFF. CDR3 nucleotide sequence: TGCGCCAGCAGCCAAGAGACGGTGAACACTGAAGCTTTCTTT.

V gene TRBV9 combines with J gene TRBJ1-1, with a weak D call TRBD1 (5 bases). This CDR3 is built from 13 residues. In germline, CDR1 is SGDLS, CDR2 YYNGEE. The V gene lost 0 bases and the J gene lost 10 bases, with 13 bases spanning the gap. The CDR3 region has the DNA TGTGCCAGCAGCGTAGCTACTGAGGGGAGAGCTTTCTTT. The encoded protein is CASSVATEGRAFF.

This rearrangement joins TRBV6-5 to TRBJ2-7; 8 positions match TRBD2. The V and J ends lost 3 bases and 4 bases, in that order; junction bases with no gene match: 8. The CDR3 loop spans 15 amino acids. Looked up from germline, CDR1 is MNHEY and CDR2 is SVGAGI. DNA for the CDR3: TGTGCCAGCAGTTATACCGGGACTAGTAGTTACGAGCAGTACTTC. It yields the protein CASSYTGTSSYEQYF.

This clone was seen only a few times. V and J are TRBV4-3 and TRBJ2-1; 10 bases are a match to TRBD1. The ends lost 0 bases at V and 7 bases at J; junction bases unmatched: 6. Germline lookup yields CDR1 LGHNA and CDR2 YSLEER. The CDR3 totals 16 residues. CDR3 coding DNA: TGCGCCAGCAGCCAAGATCGTGCGGGACAGGGGAATGAGCAGTTCTTC. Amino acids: CASSQDRAGQGNEQFF.

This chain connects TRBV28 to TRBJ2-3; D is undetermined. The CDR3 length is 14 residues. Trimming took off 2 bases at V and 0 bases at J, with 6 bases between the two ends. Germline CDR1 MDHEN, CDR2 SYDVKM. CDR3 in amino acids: CASSLHGSTDTQYF. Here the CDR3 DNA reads TGTGCCAGCAGTTTACACGGGAGCACAGATACGCAGTATTTT.

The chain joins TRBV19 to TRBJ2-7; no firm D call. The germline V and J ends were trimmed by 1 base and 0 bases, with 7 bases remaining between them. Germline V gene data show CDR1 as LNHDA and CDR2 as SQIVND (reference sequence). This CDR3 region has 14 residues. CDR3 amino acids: CASSIAGLSYEQYF. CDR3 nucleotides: TGTGCCAGTAGTATAGCGGGCCTCTCCTACGAGCAGTACTTC. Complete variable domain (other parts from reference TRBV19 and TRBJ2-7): DGGITQSPKYLFRKEGQNVTLSCEQNLNHDAMYWYRQDPGQGLRLIYYSQIVNDFQKGDIAEGYSVSREKKESFPLTVTSAQKNPTAFYLCASSIAGLSYEQYFGPGTRLTVT.